The sequence of this TCR beta chain was determined in a study of regulatory T cells in long-lasting Graves disease. Study results and caveats: TRBV28, TRBJ1-2 and TRBJ2-5 emerged as the favored segments in persistent disease.

Construction of TCR beta libraries relied on iRepertoire HTBI primers and on Arm-PCR targeting CDR3 regions. TCRdb fed the multiplex PCR reads into MiXCR, producing one record per CDR3 protein. The sample has approximately 400,000 distinct CDR3 sequences, about 20% seen once. Trimming removed 5 bases from V and 2 bases from J; junction bases left unmatched: 5. The CDR3 is 14 amino acids. CDR1 is SEHNR and CDR2 is FQNEAQ in the germline V gene (reference sequence). A few counts support this clonotype. Its antigen is not known. Sample time point: persistent/refractory GD, antithyroid drugs over 5 years with positive TRAb. PBMC RNA served as the TCR library source.

The sequence was collected from a female donor with Graves disease. Sample: peripheral blood mononuclear cells (PBMCs), taken when the disease was refractory, from a patient treated with antithyroid drugs. The rearrangement uses TRBV7-9 and TRBJ2-5; the match to TRBD1 covers 7 bases. The CDR3 reads CASSSGQEQETQYF. The CDR3 DNA sequence: TGTGCCAGCAGCAGCGGACAGGAACAAGAGACCCAGTACTTC.